Sequencing of this T cell receptor (beta chain) was carried out in a study of T cells in Graves' hyperthyroidism and ophthalmopathy (dated by TCRdb to about 2019). For the wider study: Peripheral blood was collected at initial diagnosis, before any treatment. To identify distinguishing TCR V-J signatures, a discovery cohort of about a hundred patients was used, comprising 40 to 45 with Graves' ophthalmopathy and approximately 57 with stable Graves' hyperthyroidism. An independent validation cohort of 18 to 20 hyperthyroidism patients and about 16 patients who later progressed to ophthalmopathy tested prospective prediction of ophthalmopathy. The roughly 100 discovery patients were randomly divided into training and test sets at a 7:3 ratio. In addition, the study compared T-cell repertoires in thyroid tissue and in blood from five to seven Graves' hyperthyroidism patients. After blood sampling, hyperthyroidism patients were treated with methimazole at a starting dose of 30 mg daily, and ophthalmopathy patients were treated with high-dose intravenous methylprednisolone. TCR Vbeta CDR3 sequencing of 120 to 150 peripheral blood samples (43 ophthalmopathy, over 70 hyperthyroidism and roughly 17 progressor patients) is reported in the paper.

The TCR beta CDR3 regions were amplified from the RNA transcripts. For the first round of RT-PCR on the TCR CDR3, the HTBI primer set was used together with the Qiagen OneStep RT-PCR kit. Libraries were constructed in a second round of multiplex PCR, after which size selection and purification were performed. Libraries were sequenced paired-end with 100 bp reads on an Illumina HiSeq2000. The published analysis was carried out like this. Raw data were processed with SOAPnuke, discarding reads with adapters, uncalled bases, mean Phred below 15, or no exact constant-primer or identifier match. High-quality paired reads were merged using COPE v1.2.5, and each unique nucleotide sequence was defined as a clonotype. MiTCR v1.1 was used to align clonotypes to the IMGT TRBV, TRBD and TRBJ reference segments. The analysis included only V-J combinations with a frequency above 0.0001, which together covered more than 99% of the repertoires. A TCS score was defined as the ratio of F50 (clonal expansion) to E x V (chaos), with BLOSUM62-based TCRdist applied between CDR3 peptides within each V-J. Welch's t-statistics and random forest reduced several hundred V-J features to 13, which were used in a naive Bayes classifier (R e1071). TCRdb ran its own pipeline on the public reads, namely fastp trimming at Q25 and MiXCR clone calling, and kept in-frame beta chains. Records with the same CDR3 protein are collapsed into one entry carrying the most frequent genes and DNA. The V and J calls come from TCRdb's annotation, not from the publication. The sample yields about 770,000 distinct CDR3 sequences; roughly a sixth were counted once. Of the sample, roughly a sixth falls within the top ten clones.

The CDR3 holds 14 amino acids from the cysteine to the phenylalanine. The entry retains the CDR3 DNA only, 42 bases that are in frame from base 1. Between the V and J ends, shortened by 6 bases and 4 bases respectively, the junction contains 18 bases. The germline V gene yields SQVTM for CDR1 and ANQGSEA for CDR2. The hyperthyroidism patients were between 18 and 65 years old and newly diagnosed, with a disease duration of less than 2 months. Exclusion was applied to patients with uncontrolled infections, other autoimmune diseases, pregnancy or lactation. Diagnoses were based on clinical symptoms, serum thyroxine and TRAb, thyroid ultrasound and orbital computed tomography. Blood from progressor patients was collected at the time of first diagnosis with hyperthyroidism, before any ophthalmopathy symptoms had appeared. PBMCs were isolated from more than 8 ml of fresh peripheral blood by Ficoll-Paque density gradient centrifugation. Progressor patients were initially diagnosed with Graves' hyperthyroidism and developed ophthalmopathy during follow-up. Trizol reagent was used to extract total RNA, and RNA quality was then checked on an Agilent 2100 Bioanalyzer.

General study outcomes and caveats: In cross-validation, a model built on a 13 V-J signature told ophthalmopathy apart from stable hyperthyroidism with 87.88% sensitivity and roughly 81% specificity, and in testing the same model reached 80%/75%. Sample size was not statistically predetermined, and investigators were not blinded to group allocation. Most expanded thyroid clonotypes (frequency above 0.001) were also detected in blood, suggesting blood repertoires may reflect thyroid immune responses. In validation, the model predicted progression to ophthalmopathy with 55% to 71% sensitivity and 72% to 85% specificity, a median of approximately 6.5 months before onset.

In the case of this clonotype: Its antigen is not yet known. Since a much larger clone is just one base distant, this may be a read error.

The rearranged chain carries TRBV29-1 and TRBJ1-1; matching of 5 bases hints at TRBD1 as the D gene. Sequencing input: blood. The sequence came from a woman aged 45-59 years with Graves' hyperthyroidism that later progressed to Graves' ophthalmopathy. The sequenced DNA is TGCAGCGTCAAATGGGACGGGCTGAGCACTGAAGCTTTCTTT. The encoded protein is CSVKWDGLSTEAFF. The reference TRBV29-1 and TRBJ1-1 proteins fill in what lies around the CDR3, so the full variable domain reads SAVISQKPSRDICQRGTSLTIQCQVDSQVTMMFWYRQQPGQSLTLIATANQGSEATYESGFVIDKFPISRPNLTFSTLTVSNMSPEDSSIYLCSVKWDGLSTEAFFGQGTRLTVV.